The present TCR beta chain was sequenced within a study of blood T cells in healthy people across ages. The authors ran a second PCR of about 7 to 11 cycles using a sample-barcoded 5' primer and a J-beta primer mix. MiXCR, run by TCRdb on the 5' RACE reads, gives a single entry per CDR3 protein. The table shows 650,000 to 800,000 distinct CDR3 sequences, with around 42% occurring only once. Sequenced input: blood. The TCR sequence derives from a man in his sixties in good health.

CDR3 DNA sequence: TGTGCCAGCAAGACTAGCGGGGTCACAGATACGCAGTATTTT. Its protein is CASKTSGVTDTQYF. The genes are TRBV6-5 and TRBJ2-3, with 11 bases fitting TRBD2. Germline CDR1 reads MNHEY; CDR2 reads SVGAGI. V lost 7 bases and J lost 2; bases outside the gene matches: 2. The CDR3 totals 14 residues.